This T cell receptor (beta chain) is from a study of cytomegalovirus exposure and HLA in healthy donors. Study outcomes and limitations: Later, an analysis found that TCR clusters from the first cohort tended to co-occur in the 110 or so validation repertoires. Researchers counted 180 or so TCR beta chains as cytomegalovirus-associated. Usually a TCR sequence was rare, but some public TCRs were found in many donors.

Repertoires were generated with immunoSEQ multiplex PCR, while TCRdb's copy carries only in-frame clones and drops some. Here the sample spans about 220,000 clones, 65% to 85% being singletons. The CDR3 totals 15 residues. The germline CDR1 and CDR2 sequences are SQVTM and ANQGSEA. The V gene lost 1 base and the J gene lost 0 bases, with 10 bases spanning the gap. Note on this clone: Its cognate antigen is unknown.

The source material was PBMCs. This clonotype originated in a woman in her 30s in good health and CMV-seropositive. The V gene is TRBV29-1, the J gene TRBJ2-4; D unclear. The CDR3 reads CSVEGKVKAKNIQYF. CDR3 coding DNA: TGCAGCGTTGAAGGGAAGGTTAAAGCCAAAAACATTCAGTACTTC.